The clone carrying this T cell receptor (beta chain) turned up a few times. The antigen remains undetermined. The entirety of the isolated RNA underwent reverse transcription, so expressed TCRB transcripts were sequenced. Data came from immunoSEQ multiplex PCR; TCRdb stores just in-frame clones and leaves some out. The sample has 600,000 to 750,000 clones, about an eighth seen once. The CDR3 runs 16 residues. Unmatched junction bases numbered 10, after V lost 5 bases and J lost 5 bases. CDR1 SGHTA and CDR2 FQGNSA come from the germline V gene. Via the markers CD45RO/CCR7/CD25/CD127/CD95/CD27, stem cell-like memory, regulatory, central memory and naive CD4+ cells were sorted. The sample comes from a study of beta chain features in type 1 diabetes. Study information: Healthy donors and patients had similar age, gender and cell yields. Study results and caveats: Highly expressing activated T cells could be over-counted with a cDNA template. All four CD4+ subsets of Type 1 diabetes patients contained TCRB CDR3s that were moderately but significantly shorter. PCR might favor shorter templates, equally in patients and controls.

This TCR came from a man aged 25-45 years with type 1 diabetes. This rearrangement joins TRBV7-2 to TRBJ2-5; 11 bases line up with TRBD2. The sequencing sample was made of naive CD4+ T cells from blood. The CDR3 coding sequence is TGTGCCAGCAGCCCAAATAGCGGGGGGGCGCGGGAGACCCAGTACTTC. It encodes CASSPNSGGARETQYF.